The 29 T cell receptor beta chains reported below all come from one sample, sequenced in a study of a mutant IDH1 vaccine in newly diagnosed glioma. Assay: immunoSEQ multiplex PCR; the TCRdb copy retains only in-frame clones and omits some. Of around 82,000 clones listed, more than 65% are singletons. Time point denoted: baseline, week 1 (first vaccination visit). As for treatment: pre-vaccination baseline after standard-of-care therapy. This material consisted of PBMCs, taken from a glioma patient treated with radiotherapy, temozolomide or both. These receptors originate from a man in his forties with glioma. Some clones in this sample may be carry-over from other donors' samples.

The J gene is TRBJ2-1, the V gene TRBV7-9; 7 positions agree with TRBD1. J gave up 4 bases and V 1 base, and 4 bases lay outside the gene matches. This CDR3 region has 15 residues. Germline values: CDR1 SEHNR, CDR2 FQNEAQ (reference sequence). This CDR3 reads CASSLGDREYNEQFF. The CDR3 bases are TGTGCCAGCAGCTTAGGAGACAGGGAATACAATGAGCAGTTCTTC.

V usage is TRBV2 and J usage is TRBJ1-2; TRBD1 is a possible D gene (5 bases). CDR3 size: 14 residues. Germline V gene sequence: CDR1 SNHLY, CDR2 FYNNEI. Trimming pared 1 base from V and 4 bases from J, leaving 10 bases between. In nucleotides, the CDR3 is TGTGCCAGCAGTGAAGTCCGGGGGTTCTATGGCTACACCTTC. It yields the protein CASSEVRGFYGYTF.

CDR3 sequence (DNA): TGTGCCAGCTCACCAGCACGACTAGCGGGGGCCTACGAGCAGTACTTC. Translating it yields CASSPARLAGAYEQYF. The rearrangement links TRBV18 to TRBJ2-7, with TRBD2 matching over 12 bases. The germline CDR1 and CDR2 sequences are KGHSH and LQKENI. This CDR3 is 16 amino acids long. V lost 2 bases and J lost 2; bases outside the gene matches: 4.

The J gene is TRBJ2-3, the V gene TRBV7-9; 11 bases agree with TRBD1. V was pared by 5 bases and J by 3 bases, with 7 bases of the junction left unmatched. The V gene's germline CDR1 is SEHNR and CDR2 FQNEAQ (reference sequence). The CDR3 length is 16 residues. CDR3 DNA: TGTGCCAGCAGCCCCCGGGACAGGGGGTTGACAGATACGCAGTATTTT. It translates to CASSPRDRGLTDTQYF.

This clone was detected once. The chain recombines TRBV19 with TRBJ1-3; D is unresolved. This CDR3 contains 15 residues. The germline V gene encodes CDR1 LNHDA and CDR2 SQIVND (reference sequence). V dropped 6 bases and J dropped 0 bases, with 12 bases sitting between them. The CDR3 loop reads CASRPGPSSGNTIYF. CDR3 nucleotides: TGTGCCAGTAGACCCGGGCCGAGCTCTGGAAACACCATATATTTT.

In the case of this clone: One end of the junction varies from germline; a read error may be responsible. The J gene is TRBJ1-1, the V gene TRBV5-1; perhaps TRBD1 as D (6 bases). This CDR3 region has 12 residues. Germline-derived CDR1 and CDR2 are SGHRS and YFSETQ. The CDR3 region has the DNA TGCGCCAGCACCTCCGGGACAACTGAGGCTTTCTTT. Translating it yields CASTSGTTEAFF.

The rearrangement links TRBV10-2 to TRBJ2-7; unclear D gene. The germline V gene has CDR1 WSHSY and CDR2 SAAADI. V lost 0 bases and J 6 bases, leaving 15 bases between the germline ends. This CDR3 comprises 15 residues. Here the CDR3 reads CASSESRAALGEQYF. CDR3 nucleotide sequence: TGCGCCAGCAGTGAGTCTCGGGCCGCGCTGGGCGAGCAGTACTTC.

This clone was seen just once. The CDR3 DNA is TGTGCCAGTAGTAGTACGGACAGGGGGGGCTACGAGCAGTACTTC. Translation gives CASSSTDRGGYEQYF. The V gene is TRBV19, the J gene TRBJ2-7; 10 bases align to TRBD1. Looked up from germline, CDR1 is LNHDA and CDR2 is SQIVND (reference sequence). This CDR3 spans 15 amino acids. V gave up 4 bases and J gave up 3 bases; unmatched junction bases: 6. The entire variable domain, with the rest obtained from reference TRBV19 and TRBJ2-7, is as follows: DGGITQSPKYLFRKEGQNVTLSCEQNLNHDAMYWYRQDPGQGLRLIYYSQIVNDFQKGDIAEGYSVSREKKESFPLTVTSAQKNPTAFYLCASSSTDRGGYEQYFGPGTRLTVT.

CDR3 sequence reads: CASSLRGIGYTF. In nucleotides, the CDR3 is TGTGCCAGCAGCTTACGGGGTATCGGCTACACCTTC. This chain links TRBV5-6 with TRBJ1-2; unclear D gene. The CDR3 has 12 residues. Per germline, CDR1 SGHDT and CDR2 YYEEEE. Trimming cost V 2 bases and J 8 bases, with 10 bases left between them.

The V and J genes are TRBV7-2 and TRBJ1-3; D remains unclear. V was pared by 3 bases and J by 0 bases, with 9 bases between. Germline loops: CDR1 SGHTA, CDR2 FQGNSA. The CDR3 spans 15 residues. The CDR3 coding sequence is TGTGCCAGCAGCTTCGGGCCGTCCTCTGGAAACACCATATATTTT. Protein product: CASSFGPSSGNTIYF. The whole variable domain, filled in from reference TRBV7-2 and TRBJ1-3, reads GAGVSQSPSNKVTEKGKDVELRCDPISGHTALYWYRQSLGQGLEFLIYFQGNSAPDKSGLPSDRFSAERTGGSVSTLTIQRTQQEDSAVYLCASSFGPSSGNTIYFGEGSWLTVV.

The CDR3 protein is CASSVSSGANVLTF. DNA of the CDR3: TGTGCCAGCAGCGTCTCTTCTGGGGCCAACGTCCTGACTTTC. This chain joins TRBV9 and TRBJ2-6; D gene ambiguous. CDR1 and CDR2 (germline): SGDLS, YYNGEE. V gave up 2 bases and J gave up 1 base, with 4 bases separating them. CDR3 length equals 14 residues. The variable domain in full, completed from reference TRBV9 and TRBJ2-6, reads DSGVTQTPKHLITATGQRVTLRCSPRSGDLSVYWYQQSLDQGLQFLIQYYNGEERAKGNILERFSAQQFPDLHSELNLSSLELGDSALYFCASSVSSGANVLTFGAGSRLTVL.

This chain links TRBV13 with TRBJ1-4; D gene ambiguous. CDR1 and CDR2 from the germline V gene are PRHDT and FYEKMQ (reference sequence). This CDR3 contains 14 residues. V shed 5 bases and J shed 0 bases, with 7 bases lying between them. CDR3 sequence: CASSTKATNEKLFF. The CDR3 coding sequence is TGTGCCAGCAGCACAAAAGCAACTAATGAAAAACTGTTTTTT.

The chain joins TRBV9 to TRBJ1-3, with 9 positions matching TRBD1. Trimming took 1 base from V and 4 from J; bases not matched to a gene: 9. CDR1 is SGDLS, CDR2 YYNGEE, per germline. The CDR3 length is 17 residues. DNA for the CDR3: TGTGCCAGCAGCGTATCGACCGGGACAGGGACAGGAAACACCATATATTTT. Protein: CASSVSTGTGTGNTIYF.

V is TRBV29-1 and J is TRBJ1-2, with a weak D call TRBD1 (6 bases). The CDR3 extends over 14 amino acids. Per the germline V gene, CDR1 is SQVTM and CDR2 is ANQGSEA. V gave up 1 base and J gave up 4 bases, with 13 bases separating them. CDR3 sequence reads: CSVEGLTGFYGYTF. As DNA, the CDR3 is TGCAGCGTTGAAGGGCTCACAGGGTTCTATGGCTACACCTTC.

J is TRBJ1-1 and V is TRBV6-6; weak D call: TRBD1 (5 bases). The CDR3 covers 14 residues. Germline V gene data show CDR1 as MNHNY and CDR2 as SVGAGI (reference sequence). V shed 11 bases and J shed 3 bases, with 19 bases lying between them. CDR3 residues: CAGSGGGRDTEAFF. DNA of the CDR3: TGTGCCGGGTCCGGGGGGGGAAGGGACACTGAAGCTTTCTTT.

This clone was found a few times. The CDR3 region has the DNA TGTGCCAGCCGGGACAGTAATAATTCACCCCTCCACTTT. Translation gives CASRDSNNSPLHF. The J gene is TRBJ1-6, the V gene TRBV2; 7 bases match TRBD1. Unmatched junction bases numbered 3, after V lost 8 bases and J lost 5 bases. Germline lookup yields CDR1 SNHLY and CDR2 FYNNEI. CDR3 length equals 13 residues.

The chain recombines TRBV7-6 with TRBJ2-3; no reliable D call. The CDR3 consists of 13 residues. The V gene's germline CDR1 is SGHVS and CDR2 FNYEAQ. Trimming removed 5 bases at V and 7 bases at J, with 13 bases between. The DNA of the CDR3 is TGTGCCAGCAGCGCTGGAACGCAAAATACGCAGTATTTT. It yields the protein CASSAGTQNTQYF. Based on the CDR3 plus reference TRBV7-6 and TRBJ2-3, the full variable domain is GAGVSQSPRYKVTKRGQDVALRCDPISGHVSLYWYRQALGQGPEFLTYFNYEAQQDKSGLPNDRFSAERPEGSISTLTIQRTEQRDSAMYRCASSAGTQNTQYFGPGTRLTVL.

V and J are TRBV6-5 and TRBJ1-1; D call uncertain. Germline-derived CDR1 and CDR2 are MNHEY and SVGAGI. The V and J ends lost 2 bases and 1 base respectively, with 5 bases between them. This CDR3 has 13 residues. The DNA of the CDR3 is TGTGCCAGCAGTTACGCGGAGAACACTGAAGCTTTCTTT. This encodes CASSYAENTEAFF.

This clone was counted once. The chain carries TRBV5-1 and TRBJ2-5; 8 bases are a match to TRBD1. The J call may be faulty, since TRBJ2-7 better matches the DNA end. Germline V gene sequence: CDR1 SGHRS, CDR2 YFSETQ. The CDR3 is 14 amino acids. Here the CDR3 DNA reads TGCGCCAGCAGCTTAGGACAGGGATCCGACGAGCAGTACTTC. It codes for CASSLGQGSDEQYF.

The chain uses TRBV10-3 and TRBJ2-5; D may be TRBD1 or TRBD2 (5 bases each). Looked up from germline, CDR1 is ENHRY and CDR2 is SYGVKD. The CDR3 is 15 residues long. Trimming shortened V by 4 bases and J by 4 bases, and 16 bases separated the two germline ends. The CDR3 DNA reads TGTGCCATCAGTGCCGGGGCAGGTCGAGGAGAGACCCAGTACTTC. Translated, it gives CAISAGAGRGETQYF.

CDR3 DNA: TGTGCCACCGCAATAGGCTCTGGAAACACCATATATTTT. Translating gives CATAIGSGNTIYF. The V gene is TRBV19, the J gene TRBJ1-3; D is ambiguous. CDR3 size: 13 residues. V shed 10 bases and J shed 0 bases, with 10 bases lying between them. Looked up from germline, CDR1 is LNHDA and CDR2 is SQIVND (reference sequence). The variable domain in full, with the rest retrieved from reference TRBV19 and TRBJ1-3, is DGGITQSPKYLFRKEGQNVTLSCEQNLNHDAMYWYRQDPGQGLRLIYYSQIVNDFQKGDIAEGYSVSREKKESFPLTVTSAQKNPTAFYLCATAIGSGNTIYFGEGSWLTVV.

The chain combines TRBV2 with TRBJ1-2; 8 bases map to TRBD1. The CDR3 contains 14 residues. V lost 5 bases, J lost 7 bases, and 9 bases stayed unmatched. From germline, CDR1 is SNHLY and CDR2 FYNNEI. The DNA of the CDR3 is TGTGCCAGCAGTCCGACAGGGGTAGCGACTGGCTACACCTTC. Its translation: CASSPTGVATGYTF.

The rearrangement links TRBV7-4 to TRBJ2-7, with TRBD2 matching 15 bases. Losses at the gene ends were 5 bases for V and 2 bases for J; bases not matched to a gene: 1. CDR1 is SGHVT and CDR2 is SQSDAQ in the germline V gene. The CDR3 is 15 residues long. The CDR3 sequence: CASSGLAGGAYEQYF. Written as DNA, the CDR3 is TGTGCCAGCAGCGGACTAGCGGGGGGGGCCTACGAGCAGTACTTC.

This clone has more than one count but fewer than ten. The rearrangement joins TRBV19 to TRBJ1-1; possible D gene TRBD1, 5 bases. The CDR3 consists of 14 residues. Deletions cut 7 bases from V and 1 base from J, with 13 bases between. Germline loops: CDR1 LNHDA, CDR2 SQIVND (reference sequence). This chain's CDR3 is CASKVRAGNTEAFF. Written as DNA, the CDR3 is TGTGCCAGTAAAGTCAGGGCAGGGAACACTGAAGCTTTCTTT.

For this clone: Relative to the germline gene, one junction end is altered; a read error may explain this. The rearrangement uses TRBV29-1 and TRBJ1-1; D call uncertain. CDR1 is SQVTM and CDR2 is ANQGSEA in the germline V gene. The CDR3 sequence is 14 residues long. The CDR3 DNA sequence: TGCAGCGTAGGACTACGCCAAATGAAGACTGAAGCTTTCTTT. Its protein product is CSVGLRQMKTEAFF.

The chain joins TRBV7-9 to TRBJ2-7; D possibly corresponds to TRBD2 (5 bases). The CDR3 has 15 residues. The germline V gene encodes CDR1 SEHNR and CDR2 FQNEAQ (reference sequence). Deletions cut 2 bases from V and 0 bases from J, with 11 bases between. CDR3 residues: CASSLSAEASYEQYF. The CDR3 nucleotides read TGTGCCAGCAGCTTATCCGCGGAGGCCTCCTACGAGCAGTACTTC.

The chain couples TRBV27 to TRBJ2-7; perhaps TRBD2 as D (5 bases). Germline values: CDR1 MNHEY, CDR2 SMNVEV (reference sequence). This CDR3 is 14 amino acids long. V shed 2 bases and J shed 6 bases, with 14 bases lying between them. CDR3 in amino acids: CASSLKDFGFEQYF. CDR3 DNA: TGTGCCAGCAGTTTAAAGGACTTCGGGTTCGAGCAGTACTTC.

The V and J genes are TRBV5-1 and TRBJ2-1, with 7 bases matching TRBD2. This CDR3 is 15 amino acids long. J lost 7 bases, V lost 4 bases, and 11 bases had no gene match. Germline V gives CDR1 SGHRS, CDR2 YFSETQ. CDR3 region: CASSQISGTGNEQFF. The DNA of the CDR3 is TGCGCCAGCAGCCAGATCAGCGGGACGGGGAATGAGCAGTTCTTC.

This chain uses TRBV7-9 with TRBJ2-5, with D possibly TRBD1 on 7 matching bases. The CDR3 extends over 17 amino acids. V was trimmed by 5 bases and J by 3 bases, leaving 22 bases between them. The germline CDR1 and CDR2 sequences are SEHNR and FQNEAQ (reference sequence). The CDR3 protein is CASSLPVVAGGKETQYF. CDR3 DNA sequence: TGTGCCAGCAGCCTCCCCGTCGTGGCAGGGGGGAAAGAGACCCAGTACTTC.